The present T cell receptor (beta chain) was sequenced within a study of T cell repertoires in cytomegalovirus infection. Study at large: In the study, CMV epitopes included recently identified HLA-C-restricted and well-studied HLA-B-restricted ones. The public TCR beta signatures pointed to both CMV infection and matching HLA type. Findings and caveats of the study: The ex vivo response was dominated by HLA-C-restricted CMV-specific TCR beta clonotypes. Cumulative frequency of public TCR beta families picked out carriers of CMV plus the relevant HLA.

The CDR3 spans 16 residues. The V end lost 6 bases, the J end lost 0 bases, and 17 bases lay between the germline ends. Germline values: CDR1 MNHNS, CDR2 SASEGT. This clonotype has just a few counts. Its antigen remains unknown. TCRdb re-analysed the reads in MiXCR, keeping a single row per CDR3 protein. The data show 830,000 or so distinct CDR3 sequences, with about 30% seen just once and around 11% held by the top ten. The TCR comes from a human donor in good health (CMV status not recorded). Some clones in this sample may be carry-over from other donors' samples. The V call is TRBV6-1, the J call TRBJ1-2; the D gene is possibly TRBD1 (6 bases). The material sequenced was cultured CD8+ T cells from PBMCs, taken from culture after CMV antigen stimulation. The CDR3 reads CASSQNRQVTNYGYTF. As DNA, the CDR3 is TGTGCCAGCAGCCAGAACCGACAGGTTACTAACTATGGCTACACCTTC.